Here is one T cell receptor beta chain with its context. The data were produced by immunoSEQ multiplex PCR, yet TCRdb's version contains in-frame clones alone and is incomplete. In the table there are tens of thousands of clones, 90% of which are singletons. The data belong to a study of control samples from healthy donors and cancer patients. Losses at the gene ends were 8 bases for V and 10 bases for J; bases not matched to a gene: 16. There are 15 residues in the CDR3. Germline V CDR1 and CDR2: SGHTA, FQGNSA. Input material: PBMCs. The rearrangement joins TRBV7-2 to TRBJ2-3; 9 bases line up with TRBD2. The source of this sequence is a man aged 60 to 75 with colorectal cancer. DNA for the CDR3: TGTGCCAGCTCGGGTCTAGCGGGACCCCGAGGGGCGCAGTATTTT. As protein: CASSGLAGPRGAQYF.